This note documents a single T cell receptor (beta chain) sequence. At one end, the junction sequence differs from germline, possibly due to a read error. This entry comes from a study of STAT5B mutations in CD4+ large granular lymphocyte leukemia. Per the germline V gene, CDR1 is SSHAT and CDR2 is FNYEAQ (reference sequence). The CDR3 is 15 residues long. The method was immunoSEQ multiplex PCR; TCRdb's version includes in-frame clones alone and lacks a portion of them. The table shows roughly 36,000 clones, with 88% occurring only once. The chain is built from TRBV7-7 and TRBJ2-2, with a tentative D call TRBD2 (5 bases). The TCR comes from a human donor in good health. The specimen sequenced was CD4+ T cells from blood buffy coats. As DNA, the CDR3 is TGTGCTAGCAGCTTGAGCGGTACGAACACCGGGGAGCTGTTTTTT. Its protein product is CASSLSGTNTGELFF.